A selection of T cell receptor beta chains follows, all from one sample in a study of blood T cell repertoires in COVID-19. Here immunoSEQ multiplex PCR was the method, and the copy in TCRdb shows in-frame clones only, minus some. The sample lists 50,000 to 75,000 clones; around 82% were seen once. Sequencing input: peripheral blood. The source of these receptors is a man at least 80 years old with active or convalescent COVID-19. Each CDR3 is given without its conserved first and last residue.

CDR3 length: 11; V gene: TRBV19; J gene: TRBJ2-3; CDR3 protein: ASKQGARHTQY
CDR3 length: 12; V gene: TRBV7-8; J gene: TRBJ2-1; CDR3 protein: ASRHRDRVGEQF
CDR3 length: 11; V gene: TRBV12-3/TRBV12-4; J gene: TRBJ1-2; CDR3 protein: ASSLAGNYGYT
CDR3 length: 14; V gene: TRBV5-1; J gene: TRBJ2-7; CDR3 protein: ASSLDPSTGAYEQY
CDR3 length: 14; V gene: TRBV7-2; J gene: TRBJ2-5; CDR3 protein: ASSLQGQREVETQY
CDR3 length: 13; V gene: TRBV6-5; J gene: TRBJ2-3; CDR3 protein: ASSYGLAKTDTQY
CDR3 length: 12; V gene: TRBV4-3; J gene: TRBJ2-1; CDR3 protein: ASRSGRHYNEQF
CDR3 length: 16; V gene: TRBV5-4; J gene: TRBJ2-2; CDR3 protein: ASSFATSGSTNTGELF
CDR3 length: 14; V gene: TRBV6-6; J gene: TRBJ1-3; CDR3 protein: ASTLRQALSGNTIY
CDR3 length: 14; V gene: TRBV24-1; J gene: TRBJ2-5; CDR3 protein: ATSDLGQGVGETQY
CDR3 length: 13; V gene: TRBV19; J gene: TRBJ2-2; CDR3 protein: ASSIGFRGTGELF
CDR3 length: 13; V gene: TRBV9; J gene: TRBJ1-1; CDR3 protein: ASSVAPTGKAEAF
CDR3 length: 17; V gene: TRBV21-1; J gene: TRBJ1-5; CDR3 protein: ASSKSFGSRGNSNQPQH
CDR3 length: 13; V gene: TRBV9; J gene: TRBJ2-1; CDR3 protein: ASSVVGGYYNEQF
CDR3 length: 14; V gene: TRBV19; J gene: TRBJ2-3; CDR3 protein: ASSGGTGGITDTQY
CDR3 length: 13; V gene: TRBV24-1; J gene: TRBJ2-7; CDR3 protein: ATSDPGTSPYEQY
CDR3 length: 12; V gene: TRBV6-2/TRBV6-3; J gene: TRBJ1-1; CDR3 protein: ASSYTGQYTEAF
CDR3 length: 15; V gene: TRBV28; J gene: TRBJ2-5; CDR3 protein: ASSLAPRGVVSETQY
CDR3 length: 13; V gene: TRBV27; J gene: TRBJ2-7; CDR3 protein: ASSLSRGISYEQY
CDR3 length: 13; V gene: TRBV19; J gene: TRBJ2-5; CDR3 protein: ASSGADSFQGTQY
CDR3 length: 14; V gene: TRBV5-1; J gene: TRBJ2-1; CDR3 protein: ASSVSGTSGVGEQF
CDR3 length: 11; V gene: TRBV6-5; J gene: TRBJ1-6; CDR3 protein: ASSWAVNSPLH
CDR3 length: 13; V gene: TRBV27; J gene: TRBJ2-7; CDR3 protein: ASSLRLAGPYEQY
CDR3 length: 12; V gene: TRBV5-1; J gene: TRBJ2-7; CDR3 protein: ASSSTGGRYEQY
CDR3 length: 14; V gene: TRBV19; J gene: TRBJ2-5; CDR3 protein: ASSVSRGAARATQY
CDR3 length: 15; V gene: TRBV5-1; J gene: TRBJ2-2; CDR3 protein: ASSLGSGQGGTGELF
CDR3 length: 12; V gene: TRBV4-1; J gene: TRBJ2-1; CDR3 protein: ASSQAARSNEQF
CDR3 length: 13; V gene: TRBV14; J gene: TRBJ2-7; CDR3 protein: ASIPPHRTAYEQY
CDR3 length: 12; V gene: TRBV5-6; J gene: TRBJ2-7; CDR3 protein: ASSLVGESYEQY
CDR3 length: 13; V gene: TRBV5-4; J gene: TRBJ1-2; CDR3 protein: ASSFSTQGGYGYT
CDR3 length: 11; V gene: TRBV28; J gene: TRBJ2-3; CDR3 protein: ASSRTNTDTQY
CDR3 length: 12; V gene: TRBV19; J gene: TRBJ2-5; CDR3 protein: ASWRTGGGETQY
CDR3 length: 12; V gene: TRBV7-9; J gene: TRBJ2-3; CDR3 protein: ASRHAQSTDTQY
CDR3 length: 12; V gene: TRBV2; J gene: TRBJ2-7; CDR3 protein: ASCFAGVSYEQY
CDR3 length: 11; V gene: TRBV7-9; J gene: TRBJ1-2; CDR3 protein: ASSAMEWYGYT
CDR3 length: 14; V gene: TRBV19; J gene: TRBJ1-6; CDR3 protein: ASSIGEAGYNSPLH
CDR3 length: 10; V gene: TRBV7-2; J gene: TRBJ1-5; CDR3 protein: ASSLGHQPQH
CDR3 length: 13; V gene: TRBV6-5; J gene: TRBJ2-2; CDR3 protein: ASPKQGAGTGELF
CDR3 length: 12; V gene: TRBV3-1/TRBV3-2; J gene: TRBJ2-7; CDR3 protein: ASAGSRSTYEQY
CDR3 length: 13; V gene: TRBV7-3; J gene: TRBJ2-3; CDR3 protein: ASSLRGPGTDTQY
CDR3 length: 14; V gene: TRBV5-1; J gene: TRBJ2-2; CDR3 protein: ASSTRQGDTTGELF
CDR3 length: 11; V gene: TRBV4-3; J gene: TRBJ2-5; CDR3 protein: ASSHLTGGPQY
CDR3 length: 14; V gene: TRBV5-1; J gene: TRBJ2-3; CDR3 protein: ASSLEVGGAIDTQY
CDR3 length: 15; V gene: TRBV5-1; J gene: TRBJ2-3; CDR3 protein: ASSLEGQLTGTDTQY
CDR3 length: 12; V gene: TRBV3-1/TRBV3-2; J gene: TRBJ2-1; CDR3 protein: ASRGTGLLYEQF
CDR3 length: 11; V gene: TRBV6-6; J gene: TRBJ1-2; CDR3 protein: ASSYGTSYGYT